These 24 T cell receptor beta chains came from one sample sequenced in a study of T-cell reconstitution after alpha-beta-depleted transplantation in children. Library preparation (for TCRbeta) was performed with unique molecular identifiers. TCRdb re-analysed the PCR reads in MiXCR, keeping a single row per CDR3 protein. The table lists some 350,000 distinct CDR3 sequences, 10% of them singletons. This sample comprised PBMCs from the stem cell graft donor, obtained from the stem cell graft. The receptors were sampled from a human donor who donated a stem cell graft to a child with acute lymphoblastic leukemia.

This clonotype was seen more than once but under ten times. The rearrangement links TRBV30 to TRBJ2-5; D call uncertain. The germline gives CDR1 GTSNPN, CDR2 SVGIG (reference sequence). The V end was cut by 5 bases, the J end by 1 base, with 5 bases between. The length of the CDR3 is 11 residues. CDR3 nucleotide sequence: TGTGCCTGGGGGGTCCAAGAGACCCAGTACTTC. It specifies CAWGVQETQYF.

This chain links TRBV7-8 with TRBJ1-6; TRBD1 matches at 8 bases. V shed 5 bases, J shed 7 bases, and the junction held 10 bases outside the gene matches. The CDR3 covers 16 residues. Germline V gene lookup returns CDR1 SGHVS and CDR2 FQNEAQ. Here the CDR3 DNA reads TGTGCCAGCAGCATAACTAGACAGGGGCGGAATTCACCCCTCCACTTT. Protein sequence: CASSITRQGRNSPLHF.

This clonotype was picked up a small number of times. The chain links TRBV20-1 to TRBJ2-2; 10 bases map to TRBD2. The CDR3 is 15 amino acids. Trimming cost V 0 bases and J 4 bases; bases outside gene matches: 2. CDR1 and CDR2 from the germline V gene are DFQATT and SNEGSKA (reference sequence). In DNA, the CDR3 is TGCAGTGCTAGAGATCTAGCGGGGGTCACCGGGGAGCTGTTTTTT. Protein: CSARDLAGVTGELFF.

There are a few counts of this clonotype. The rearrangement joins TRBV9 to TRBJ2-7; a weak D match, TRBD2 (5 bases). V lost 4 bases to trimming and J lost 3 bases, with 20 bases between them. CDR1 is SGDLS and CDR2 is YYNGEE in the germline V gene. The CDR3 is made up of 16 amino acids. The DNA of the CDR3 is TGTGCCAGCAGCCCCCCCGAGGGCCTGGGTCTCTACGAGCAGTACTTC. Amino acid sequence: CASSPPEGLGLYEQYF.

This clonotype was recorded many times. This chain's CDR3 is CASSPGQGALETQYF. The CDR3 DNA reads TGCGCCAGCAGCCCCGGACAGGGGGCTTTGGAGACCCAGTACTTC. The chain recombines TRBV5-1 with TRBJ2-5; 11 bases are a match to TRBD1. CDR1 and CDR2 (germline): SGHRS, YFSETQ. The CDR3 totals 15 residues. Trimming removed 4 bases from V and 5 bases from J; junction bases left unmatched: 7. Complete variable domain (other parts from reference TRBV5-1 and TRBJ2-5): KAGVTQTPRYLIKTRGQQVTLSCSPISGHRSVSWYQQTPGQGLQFLFEYFSETQRNKGNFPGRFSGRQFSNSRSEMNVSTLELGDSALYLCASSPGQGALETQYFGPGTRLLVL.

This clonotype was detected a few times. One junction end does not reproduce the germline sequence, and a read error may be involved. V is TRBV15 and J is TRBJ1-5; D not resolved. Germline V gene sequence: CDR1 LNHNV, CDR2 YYDKDF (reference sequence). This CDR3 spans 12 amino acids. The CDR3, as DNA: TGTGCCACCGGCAGGAGCAATCAGCCCCAGCATTTT. It yields the protein CATGRSNQPQHF.

The rearrangement links TRBV28 to TRBJ2-3; TRBD2 aligns across 12 bases. The V gene end was trimmed by 6 bases and the J gene end by 1 base; junction bases not matched to a gene: 14. The germline V gene encodes CDR1 MDHEN and CDR2 SYDVKM. This CDR3 spans 19 amino acids. CDR3 sequence reads: CASRPGLAGTWAGTDTQYF. Here the CDR3 DNA reads TGTGCCAGCAGGCCGGGACTAGCGGGTACATGGGCTGGCACAGATACGCAGTATTTT.

For the CDR3, the DNA is TGTGCCATCAGTGTCACCCAGCGATACGAGCAGTACTTC. Protein product: CAISVTQRYEQYF. The chain links TRBV10-3 to TRBJ2-7; D gene unclear. CDR1 and CDR2 (germline): ENHRY, SYGVKD. Trimming left V 4 bases short and J 4 bases short, with 11 bases between. CDR3 length: 13 residues.

Note on this clonotype: The junction differs from germline at one of its ends, possibly a read error. The V gene is TRBV25-1, the J gene TRBJ2-4, with 10 bases identical to TRBD1. Germline V gives CDR1 MGHDK, CDR2 SYGVNS. The CDR3 length is 16 residues. CDR3 bases: TGTGCCAGCAGCTCGGGACAGGGGAGGGCCAAAAACAGTCAGTACTTC. Protein: CASSSGQGRAKNSQYF.

This clonotype was found many times. The rearrangement joins TRBV7-9 to TRBJ1-4; TRBD1 might be the D (6 bases). Germline CDR1 SEHNR, CDR2 FQNEAQ (reference sequence). The CDR3 length is 13 residues. With 8 bases removed from V and 4 bases from J, the gap between germline ends came to 11 bases. The CDR3 loop is CASGQILNEKLFF. In DNA form, the CDR3 reads TGTGCCAGCGGACAGATCCTTAATGAAAAACTGTTTTTT.

V and J are TRBV7-2 and TRBJ1-1, with 10 bases that match TRBD1. CDR1 is SGHTA, CDR2 FQGNSA, per germline. V shed 5 bases and J 1 base; nucleotides not matched to a gene: 7. This CDR3 has 16 residues. The CDR3 coding sequence is TGTGCCAGCAGCCCCGACAGGGGGCTATCGAACACTGAAGCTTTCTTT. Amino acid sequence: CASSPDRGLSNTEAFF.

This clonotype was observed many times. The chain has TRBV5-4 and TRBJ2-3; D unclear. Germline CDR1 reads SGHNT; CDR2 reads YYREEE (reference sequence). The V end was cut by 2 bases, the J end by 2 bases, with 9 bases between. The CDR3 has 14 residues. The CDR3 protein is CASSFSTDTDTQYF. In DNA, the CDR3 is TGTGCCAGCAGCTTTAGTACAGACACAGATACGCAGTATTTT.

The genes are TRBV12-3 or TRBV12-4 and TRBJ1-5; D not certain. CDR3 length: 13 residues. Trimming cost V 5 bases and J 11 bases, with 16 bases left between them. The CDR3 coding sequence is TGTGCCAGCAGTCAGGACCCGCTAGTGGCCCAGCATTTT. It codes for CASSQDPLVAQHF.

The V and J genes are TRBV7-2 and TRBJ1-1; D is undetermined. The CDR3 covers 15 residues. The V end was cut by 2 bases, the J end by 1 base, with 11 bases between. Germline CDR1 and CDR2: SGHTA and FQGNSA. The CDR3 spells CASSLLLQSNTEAFF. The DNA of the CDR3 is TGTGCCAGCAGCTTACTTCTACAGTCGAACACTGAAGCTTTCTTT. The full variable domain, in which reference TRBV7-2 and TRBJ1-1 provide the parts outside the CDR3, is GAGVSQSPSNKVTEKGKDVELRCDPISGHTALYWYRQSLGQGLEFLIYFQGNSAPDKSGLPSDRFSAERTGGSVSTLTIQRTQQEDSAVYLCASSLLLQSNTEAFFGQGTRLTVV.

This clonotype was recorded a few times. The gene calls are TRBV20-1 and TRBJ2-1; no reliable D call. The V end was cut by 2 bases, the J end by 0 bases, with 14 bases between. CDR3 length: 16 residues. Germline V gives CDR1 DFQATT, CDR2 SNEGSKA (reference sequence). The CDR3: CSARSRRGSSYNEQFF. CDR3 bases: TGCAGTGCTAGATCTCGTAGAGGCTCCTCCTACAATGAGCAGTTCTTC.

This clonotype was seen ten or more times. The chain employs TRBV10-3 and TRBJ2-4, with 10 bases that match TRBD2. Trimming cost V 0 bases and J 5 bases; bases outside gene matches: 4. The CDR3 extends over 16 amino acids. CDR1 ENHRY and CDR2 SYGVKD come from the germline V gene. CDR3 DNA: TGTGCCATCAGTGAGTCTAGCCTAGCGGGAGAAAACATTCAGTACTTC. Its protein product is CAISESSLAGENIQYF.

This clonotype was counted between two and nine times. The chain combines TRBV5-1 with TRBJ2-1, with a weak D call TRBD2 (6 bases). This CDR3 has 17 residues. The V and J ends lost 0 bases and 0 bases respectively, with 13 bases between them. Germline CDR1 reads SGHRS; CDR2 reads YFSETQ. The DNA for the CDR3 is TGCGCCAGCAGCTTGGCCCCGGGACTGCGCTCCTACAATGAGCAGTTCTTC. This sequence encodes CASSLAPGLRSYNEQFF.

The chain combines TRBV3-1 with TRBJ1-5; no firm D call. Germline CDR1 and CDR2: LGHDT and YNNKEL (reference sequence). Trimming stripped 0 bases from V and 6 bases from J, with 12 bases between. CDR3 length: 15 amino acids. CDR3 residues: CASSQDEGGGQPQHF. In nucleotides, the CDR3 is TGTGCCAGCAGCCAAGATGAGGGTGGTGGTCAGCCCCAGCATTTT. Full variable domain (missing parts from reference TRBV3-1 and TRBJ1-5): DTAVSQTPKYLVTQMGNDKSIKCEQNLGHDTMYWYKQDSKKFLKIMFSYNNKELIINETVPNRFSPKSPDKAHLNLHINSLELGDSAVYFCASSQDEGGGQPQHFGDGTRLSIL.

V gene TRBV20-1 combines with J gene TRBJ2-7; 11 bases are a match to TRBD1. V gave up 6 bases and J gave up 5 bases; unmatched junction bases: 6. This CDR3 spans 13 amino acids. Germline V lookup: CDR1 DFQATT, CDR2 SNEGSKA (reference sequence). The DNA of the CDR3 is TGCAGTGCCCCGGGACAGGGGGTAGACGAGCAGTACTTC. Its translation: CSAPGQGVDEQYF.

The rearrangement links TRBV6-1 to TRBJ2-4; 14 bases align to TRBD2. Germline V CDR1 and CDR2: MNHNS, SASEGT. The CDR3 consists of 19 residues. V gave up 5 bases and J gave up 3 bases; unmatched junction bases: 12. CDR3 DNA sequence: TGTGCCAGCAGTCCATTCGGGACTAGCGGGAGTAAAGGCAAAAACATTCAGTACTTC. Encoded protein: CASSPFGTSGSKGKNIQYF.

In regard to this clonotype: With a much larger clone just one base away, this may be a read error. The rearrangement uses TRBV6-2 or TRBV6-3 and TRBJ2-1; D is possibly TRBD2 (6 bases). Germline values: CDR1 MNHEY, CDR2 SVGEGT. CDR3 length: 17 residues. In nucleotides, the CDR3 is TGTACCAGCAGTTTCTGGGGGGTGGGAGGCTCCTACAATGAGCAGTTCTTC. Protein sequence: CTSSFWGVGGSYNEQFF.

In its sample, this clonotype was seen a few times. The chain uses TRBV20-1 and TRBJ2-3; TRBD2 matches at 11 bases. CDR3 size: 14 residues. Trimming cost V 5 bases and J 2 bases; bases outside gene matches: 3. Germline V lookup: CDR1 DFQATT, CDR2 SNEGSKA (reference sequence). The DNA of the CDR3 is TGCAGTGCTGGACTAGCGGGCCACACAGATACGCAGTATTTT. Translated: CSAGLAGHTDTQYF.

Only a few counts were recorded for this clonotype. CDR3 sequence: CASSVGNNHRGRETQYF. CDR3 bases: TGTGCCAGCAGCGTAGGGAACAATCATCGGGGGAGGGAGACCCAGTACTTC. This chain uses TRBV9 with TRBJ2-5; D might be TRBD2 (6 bases). Germline V gives CDR1 SGDLS, CDR2 YYNGEE. The CDR3 extends over 17 amino acids. Trimming took 0 bases from V and 5 from J, leaving 20 bases between them.

This clonotype was detected a few times. V is TRBV7-3 and J is TRBJ2-1, with D possibly being TRBD1 (6 bases). CDR3 size: 19 residues. Trimming stripped 1 base from V and 0 bases from J, with 19 bases between. Germline V gene data show CDR1 as SGHTA and CDR2 as FQGTGA. CDR3 in DNA: TGTGCCAGCAGCTTAAATCCCAGGGGTCGTCAAAGCTCCTACAATGAGCAGTTCTTC. Translation gives CASSLNPRGRQSSYNEQFF.